Presented here are 6 T cell receptor beta chains from one specimen sequenced in a study of OX40 agonist ivuxolimab in advanced cancers. Generated by immunoSEQ multiplex PCR, the TCRdb table keeps only in-frame clones and is missing some. The table lists under 90,000 clones, over 85% of them singletons. The sequences come from CD4+ or CD8+ T cells sorted from blood, collected in a trial of the OX40 agonist ivuxolimab. The receptors derive from an adult with an advanced solid tumor such as melanoma, head and neck, liver or kidney cancer.

This clone was found once. This chain links TRBV4-1 with TRBJ2-7; TRBD2 aligns across 7 bases. This CDR3 has 15 amino acids. The germline V gene has CDR1 MGHRA and CDR2 YSYEKL. Trimming took 0 bases from V and 2 from J; bases not matched to a gene: 4. CDR3 DNA: TGCGCCAGCAGCCAAGAGGCGGGAGTGCCCTACGAGCAGTACTTC. Translation gives CASSQEAGVPYEQYF.

V is TRBV28 and J is TRBJ1-2; D unresolved. The CDR3 loop spans 14 amino acids. V was trimmed by 5 bases and J by 4 bases, leaving 14 bases between them. Germline V gene lookup returns CDR1 MDHEN and CDR2 SYDVKM. The CDR3 is CASSPGVWAYGYTF. The DNA for the CDR3 is TGTGCCAGCAGTCCTGGAGTGTGGGCCTATGGCTACACCTTC.

J is TRBJ2-4 and V is TRBV18; no definite D call. This CDR3 comprises 16 residues. The germline V and J ends were trimmed by 1 base and 0 bases, with 10 bases remaining between them. Germline V gene lookup returns CDR1 KGHSH and CDR2 LQKENI. The CDR3 region has the DNA TGTGCCAGCTCACCACGCCAGAGTCTAGCCAAAAACATTCAGTACTTC. It translates to CASSPRQSLAKNIQYF.

The DNA of the CDR3 is TGTGCCAGCGGGACCCAGGGAACAGATACGCAGTATTTT. It is translated as CASGTQGTDTQYF. This sequence joins TRBV6-1 and TRBJ2-3; TRBD1 or TRBD2 may be the D gene (5 bases each). Germline lookup yields CDR1 MNHNS and CDR2 SASEGT. The CDR3 has 13 residues. V lost 8 bases, J lost 3 bases, and 12 bases lay in between.

The V and J genes are TRBV18 and TRBJ2-1; TRBD2 matches 10 bases. This CDR3 region has 15 residues. Germline V gene data show CDR1 as KGHSH and CDR2 as LQKENI. Trimming took 2 bases from V and 6 from J; bases not matched to a gene: 4. For the CDR3, the DNA is TGTGCCAGCTCACCAAAGCGGGGGGGGGCCAATGAGCAGTTCTTC. It is translated as CASSPKRGGANEQFF. Drawing the rest from reference TRBV18 and TRBJ2-1, the complete variable domain is NAGVMQNPRHLVRRRGQEARLRCSPMKGHSHVYWYRQLPEEGLKFMVYLQKENIIDESGMPKERFSAEFPKEGPSILRIQQVVRGDSAAYFCASSPKRGGANEQFFGPGTRLTVL.

This chain connects TRBV29-1 to TRBJ1-2, with 12 bases lining up with TRBD1. CDR3 size: 14 residues. Germline-derived CDR1 and CDR2 are SQVTM and ANQGSEA. V shed 6 bases and J 7 bases; nucleotides not matched to a gene: 9. CDR3 protein: CSVARDRGLGGYTF. The CDR3 DNA reads TGCAGCGTCGCCCGGGACAGGGGGCTGGGTGGCTACACCTTC.